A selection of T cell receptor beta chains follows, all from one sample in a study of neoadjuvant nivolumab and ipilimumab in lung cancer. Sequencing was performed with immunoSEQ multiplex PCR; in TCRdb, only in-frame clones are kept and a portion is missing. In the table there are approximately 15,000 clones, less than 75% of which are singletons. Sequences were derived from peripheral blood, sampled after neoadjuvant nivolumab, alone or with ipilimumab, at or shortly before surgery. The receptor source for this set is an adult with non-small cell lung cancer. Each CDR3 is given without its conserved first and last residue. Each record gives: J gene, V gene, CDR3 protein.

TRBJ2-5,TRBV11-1,ASSTVTSETQY
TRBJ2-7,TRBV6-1,ASSEQGAHEQY
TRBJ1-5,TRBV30,AWSVQGGYSNQPQH
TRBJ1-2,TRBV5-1,ASSLEGRSYYGYT
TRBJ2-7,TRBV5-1,ASSSLTGTSYEQY
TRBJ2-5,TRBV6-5,ASSTVGQGKETQY
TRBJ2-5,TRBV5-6,ASSAVAGGGLTQY
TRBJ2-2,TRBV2,ATRLAGLPANTGELF
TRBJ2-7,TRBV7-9,ASGGRDRVYEQY
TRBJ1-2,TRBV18,ASSPPGGLYGYT
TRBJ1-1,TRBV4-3,ASSQEGRDVDEAF
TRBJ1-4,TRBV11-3,ASSSGQGYEKLF
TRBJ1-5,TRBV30,AWSSGRGIHSNQPQH
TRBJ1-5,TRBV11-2,ASSPTPGNQPQH
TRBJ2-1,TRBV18,ASSLGTRFLGEQF